This paragraph covers one TCR beta chain sequence. What it binds is not known. The iRepertoire nested amplicon-rescue multiplex PCR amplified TCR alpha and beta CDR3s from RNA. Tissue mRNA or PBMC total RNA, 100-400 ng, went into one-step reverse transcription and amplification. TCRdb recomputed calls from the multiplex PCR reads with MiXCR, one row per CDR3 protein. The sample has about 140,000 distinct CDR3 sequences, approximately 40% seen once. This sample was included in a study of glioma-infiltrating T cells. Study-wide points: Very few CDR3 sequences were shared between tissue and blood. Above-expected tissue-blood divergence occurred in all gliomas, most in low-grade ones.

The sample comprised glioma tissue, nonneoplastic brain tissue, or PBMCs (not recorded which). The receptor was derived from a human donor with low-grade glioma or glioblastoma, undergoing nonglioma brain surgery, or in good health (not recorded which).

The CDR3 reads CASSADREITNEKLFF. The DNA for the CDR3 is TGTGCCAGCAGCGCCGACAGGGAAATAACTAATGAAAAACTGTTTTTT. The chain has TRBV7-2 and TRBJ1-4, with 7 nucleotides matching TRBD1. Per the germline V gene, CDR1 is SGHTA and CDR2 is FQGNSA. J lost 1 base, V lost 5 bases, and 7 bases had no gene match. The CDR3 length is 16 residues.